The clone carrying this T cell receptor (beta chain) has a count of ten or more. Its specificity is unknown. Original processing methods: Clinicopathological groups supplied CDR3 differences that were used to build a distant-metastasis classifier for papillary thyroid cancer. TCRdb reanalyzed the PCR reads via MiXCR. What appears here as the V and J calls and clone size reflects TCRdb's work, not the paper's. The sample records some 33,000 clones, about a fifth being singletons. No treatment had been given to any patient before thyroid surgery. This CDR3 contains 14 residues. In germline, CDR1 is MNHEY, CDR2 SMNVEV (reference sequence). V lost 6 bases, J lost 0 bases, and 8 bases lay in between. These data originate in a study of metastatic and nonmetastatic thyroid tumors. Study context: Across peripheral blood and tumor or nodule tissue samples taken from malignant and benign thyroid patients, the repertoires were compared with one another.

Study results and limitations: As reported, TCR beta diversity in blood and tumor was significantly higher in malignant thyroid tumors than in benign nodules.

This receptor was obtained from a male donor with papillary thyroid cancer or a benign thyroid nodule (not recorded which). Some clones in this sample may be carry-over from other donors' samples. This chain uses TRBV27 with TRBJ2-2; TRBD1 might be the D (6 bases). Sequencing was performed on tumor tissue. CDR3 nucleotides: TGTGCCAGCAGAGACAGGCCGAACACCGGGGAGCTGTTTTTT. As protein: CASRDRPNTGELFF.